A selection of T cell receptor beta chains follows, all from one sample in a study of vaccination effects on CD4 cells after COVID-19. Some clones are missing from TCRdb's copy, which holds only in-frame ones; the method was immunoSEQ multiplex PCR. The table lists roughly 35,000 clones, about 73% of them singletons. Their cognate antigens are unknown. The input for sequencing was CD4+ T cells from PBMCs cultured with HCoV-NL63 spike peptides, taken before COVID-19 vaccination. The receptor set was obtained from a human donor who had a prior SARS-CoV-2 infection. Each CDR3 is given without its conserved first and last residue. D genes are given only for firm matches.

V gene: TRBV5-6; D gene: -; CDR3 protein: ASSLPGANVLT
V gene: TRBV29-1; D gene: -; CDR3 protein: SVQGVETQY
V gene: TRBV18; D gene: -; CDR3 protein: ASSGVFGATQPQH
V gene: TRBV10-3; D gene: -; CDR3 protein: AIRLSAMNTEAF
V gene: TRBV18; D gene: -; CDR3 protein: ASSPVVTSFQETQY
V gene: TRBV10-3; D gene: -; CDR3 protein: AISESSGGTGELF
V gene: TRBV5-1; D gene: -; CDR3 protein: ASTPGAGSSYNEQF
V gene: TRBV18; D gene: -; CDR3 protein: ASSPEGQGSRYT
V gene: TRBV29-1; D gene: TRBD2; CDR3 protein: SVAGTSGPYNEQF
V gene: TRBV5-6; D gene: TRBD1; CDR3 protein: ASSSQGVTEAF
V gene: TRBV4-3; D gene: -; CDR3 protein: ASSQRQETSGNTIY
V gene: TRBV3-1/TRBV3-2; D gene: -; CDR3 protein: ASSHSGSVFSYEQY
V gene: TRBV30; D gene: -; CDR3 protein: AWQKGGVETQY
V gene: TRBV27; D gene: TRBD1; CDR3 protein: ASRRTGGLAGPQH
V gene: TRBV5-4; D gene: -; CDR3 protein: ASSLGGALDYGYT
V gene: TRBV5-1; D gene: -; CDR3 protein: ASSDQQETQY
V gene: TRBV4-3; D gene: -; CDR3 protein: ASSQDRRVETQY
V gene: TRBV3-1/TRBV3-2; D gene: -; CDR3 protein: ASSHGTLKSGELF